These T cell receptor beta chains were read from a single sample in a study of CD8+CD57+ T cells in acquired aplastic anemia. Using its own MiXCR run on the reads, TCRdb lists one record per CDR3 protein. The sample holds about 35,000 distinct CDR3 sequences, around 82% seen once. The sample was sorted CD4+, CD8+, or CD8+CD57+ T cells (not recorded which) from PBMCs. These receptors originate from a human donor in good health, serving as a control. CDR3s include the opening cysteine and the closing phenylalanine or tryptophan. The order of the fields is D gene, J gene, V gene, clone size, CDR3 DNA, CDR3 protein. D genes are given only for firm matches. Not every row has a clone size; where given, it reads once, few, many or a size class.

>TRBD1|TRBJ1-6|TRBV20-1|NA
TGCAGTGCTCGACGGGAGGGACAGTACGGTTCACCCCTCCACTTT
CSARREGQYGSPLHF
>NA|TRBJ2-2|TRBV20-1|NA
TGCAGTGCTTTAAGCGGGGGGGAGCTGTTTTTT
CSALSGGELFF
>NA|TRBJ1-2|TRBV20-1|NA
TGCAGTGCGAGGTTTGGGGCGGGGGACTATGGCTACACCTTC
CSARFGAGDYGYTF
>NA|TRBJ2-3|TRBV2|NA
TGTGCCAGCAGTGAAGCCCCCGGCCTGTCAGATACGCAGTATTTT
CASSEAPGLSDTQYF
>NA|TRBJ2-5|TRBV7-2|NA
TGTGCCAGCAGCTTGTCAGCTCAGGAGACCCAGTACTTC
CASSLSAQETQYF
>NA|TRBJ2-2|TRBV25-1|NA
TGTGCCAGCAGCTTCGTTGGCACCGGGGAGCTGTTTTTT
CASSFVGTGELFF
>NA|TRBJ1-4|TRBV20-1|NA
TGCAGTGGTAGGAGGGGCGGTGAAAAACTGTTTTTT
CSGRRGGEKLFF
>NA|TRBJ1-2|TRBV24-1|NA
TGTGCCACCAGTGGGGGTAGCGACTATGGCTACACCTTC
CATSGGSDYGYTF
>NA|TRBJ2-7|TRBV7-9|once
TGTGCCAGCAGCCTGGGGGATTACGAGCAGTACTTC
CASSLGDYEQYF
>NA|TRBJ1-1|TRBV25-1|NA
TGTGCCAGCAGCAAAGACAGATACACTGAAGCTTTCTTT
CASSKDRYTEAFF
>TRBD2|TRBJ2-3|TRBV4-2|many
TGTGCCAGCAGCCCGCTCCAAGCGGGGGGGAACACAGATACGCAGTATTTT
CASSPLQAGGNTDTQYF
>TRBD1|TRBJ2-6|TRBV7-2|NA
TGTGCCAGCAGCCCTCAGGGGGCTGGGGCCAACGTCCTGACTTTC
CASSPQGAGANVLTF
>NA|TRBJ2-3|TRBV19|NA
TGTGCCAGTAGTCCACCCACGGGAATTCACGCAGATACGCAGTATTTT
CASSPPTGIHADTQYF
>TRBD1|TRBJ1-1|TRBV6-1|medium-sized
TGTGCCAGCAATCAAGGGGGCCCCCTTGGTGAAGCTTTCTTT
CASNQGGPLGEAFF
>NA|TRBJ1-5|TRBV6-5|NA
TGTGCCACCATTTCCAACGGGGACGGTAGGCCCCAGCATTTT
CATISNGDGRPQHF
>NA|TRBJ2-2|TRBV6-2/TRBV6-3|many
TGTGCCAGCAGTTTAGACCCGGCCGGGGAGCTGTTTTTT
CASSLDPAGELFF
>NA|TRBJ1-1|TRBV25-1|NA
TGTGCCAGCAGTGACAAGGAAGCTTTCTTT
CASSDKEAFF
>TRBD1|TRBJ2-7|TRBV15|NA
TGTGCCACCAGCACGGCCGGGACAGGGGGCGAGCAGTACTTC
CATSTAGTGGEQYF
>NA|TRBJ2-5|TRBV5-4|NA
TGTGCCAGCAGCCGACCCATGAGACAAGAGACCCAGTACTTC
CASSRPMRQETQYF
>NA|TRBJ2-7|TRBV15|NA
TGTGCCACCAGCTCCGCAACTACGCAGGTAGAGCAGTACTTC
CATSSATTQVEQYF
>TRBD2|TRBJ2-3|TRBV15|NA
TGTGCCACCAGCGGCGTAGCGGGAGAGGCGCAGTATTTT
CATSGVAGEAQYF
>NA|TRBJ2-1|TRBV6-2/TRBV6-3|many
TGTGCCAGCAGTTACGACTCCTACAATGAGCAGTTCTTC
CASSYDSYNEQFF
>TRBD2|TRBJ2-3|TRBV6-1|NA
TGTGCCAGCAGCGAAAGCGGGGGGGCAGATACGCAGTATTTT
CASSESGGADTQYF
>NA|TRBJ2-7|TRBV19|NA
TGTGCCAGTAGTTCGACAGACCTCTCCTACGAGCAGTACTTC
CASSSTDLSYEQYF
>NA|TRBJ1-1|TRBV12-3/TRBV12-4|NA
TGTGCCAGCAGCCAGACGACAGGATGGAACACTGAAGCTTTCTTT
CASSQTTGWNTEAFF
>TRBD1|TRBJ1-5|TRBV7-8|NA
TGTGCCAGCAGCTTACAAGGACAGGCTAATCAGCCCCAGCATTTT
CASSLQGQANQPQHF
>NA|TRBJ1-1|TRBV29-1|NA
TGCAGCGTATCCCCGACAGGGAACACTGAAGCTTTCTTT
CSVSPTGNTEAFF
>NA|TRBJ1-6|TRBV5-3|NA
TGCGCCAACAGCAACAGTCTCGACTCACCCCTCCACTTT
CANSNSLDSPLHF
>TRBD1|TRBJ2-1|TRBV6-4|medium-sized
TGTGCCAGCAGCGGGGAGACAGGGCCGACGAGTGAGCAGTTCTTC
CASSGETGPTSEQFF
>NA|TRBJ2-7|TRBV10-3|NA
TGTGCCATCGAGGCAGGTTCACCCAACACCTACGAGCAGTACTTC
CAIEAGSPNTYEQYF
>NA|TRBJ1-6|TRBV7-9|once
TGTGCCAGCAGCTTAGGGGCCTATTCACCCCTCCACTTT
CASSLGAYSPLHF
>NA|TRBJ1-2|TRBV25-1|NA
TGTGCCAGCAGTGAATGGGTGCCTGTGGAAATGACGCCATTAACTAACTATGGCTACACCTTC
CASSEWVPVEMTPLTNYGYTF
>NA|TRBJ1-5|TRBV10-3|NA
TGTGCCATCGGTACAGGATGGGGTCAGCCCCAGCATTTT
CAIGTGWGQPQHF
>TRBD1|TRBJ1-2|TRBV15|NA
TGTGCCACCAGCAGGGACGGGACAGGAGCATTCTATGGCTACACCTTC
CATSRDGTGAFYGYTF
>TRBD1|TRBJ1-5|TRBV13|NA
TGTGCCAGCCGCCACGGACAGGCTAATCAGCCCCAGCATTTT
CASRHGQANQPQHF
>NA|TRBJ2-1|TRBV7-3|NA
TGTGCCAGCAGCTCGCCGGGACGGGAGCAGTTCTTC
CASSSPGREQFF
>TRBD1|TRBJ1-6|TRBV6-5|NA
TGTGCCAGCAGTTTGGGACGGGACAGCGGTATCCACTTT
CASSLGRDSGIHF
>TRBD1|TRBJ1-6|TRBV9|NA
TGTGCCAGCAGCGTAGAAAGGGGGCCTAATTCACCCCTCCACTTT
CASSVERGPNSPLHF
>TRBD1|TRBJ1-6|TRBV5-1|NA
TGCGCCAGCAGCTTGGACCAGGGGGCCGGGTCACCCCTCCACTTT
CASSLDQGAGSPLHF
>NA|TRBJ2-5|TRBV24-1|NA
TGTGCCACCAGTGATTCACGGGGGGCAGGGGAGACCCAGTACTTC
CATSDSRGAGETQYF
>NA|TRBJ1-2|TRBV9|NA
TGTGCCAGCAGCGTAGGCCGCGATGGCTACACCTTC
CASSVGRDGYTF
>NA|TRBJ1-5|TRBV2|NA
TGTGCCAGCCTAGGGACTAATCAGCCCCAGCATTTT
CASLGTNQPQHF
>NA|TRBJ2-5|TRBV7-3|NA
TGTGCCAGCAGCGACGGGTTGGGGGAGACCCAGTACTTC
CASSDGLGETQYF
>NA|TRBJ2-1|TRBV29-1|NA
TGCAGCGTTGAACGTAACTCGGCGTTAAACAATGAGCAGTTCTTC
CSVERNSALNNEQFF
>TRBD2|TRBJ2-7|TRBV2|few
TGTGCCAGCAGTGAAGAGGGCGGGGGAGCCTACGAGCAGTACTTC
CASSEEGGGAYEQYF
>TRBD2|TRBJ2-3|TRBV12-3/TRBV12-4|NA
TGTGCCAGCAGTTTTAGCGGGAGGGCAGATACGCAGTATTTT
CASSFSGRADTQYF
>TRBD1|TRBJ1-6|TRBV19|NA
TGTGCCAGTAGTATCCGTGAGACAGGGAATTCACCCCTCCACTTT
CASSIRETGNSPLHF
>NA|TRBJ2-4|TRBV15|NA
TGTGCCACCAGCAGAGATCGGGGTAAAAACATTCAGTACTTC
CATSRDRGKNIQYF
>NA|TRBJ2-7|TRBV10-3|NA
TGTGCCATCAGTCCAGGGAGGTACGAGCAGTACTTC
CAISPGRYEQYF
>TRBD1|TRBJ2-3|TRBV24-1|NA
TGTGCCGTCGCACGGACAGGGAGCACAGATACGCAGTATTTT
CAVARTGSTDTQYF
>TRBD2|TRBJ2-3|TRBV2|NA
TGTGCCAGCAGTGAGGCTAGCGGGAGCACAGATACGCAGTATTTT
CASSEASGSTDTQYF